The 15 T cell receptor beta chains presented below share a single source sample, sequenced in a study of T cell responses to AZD1222 COVID-19 vaccine. Using immunoSEQ multiplex PCR, the repertoire was profiled, and TCRdb retains in-frame clones only, with some absent. The sample has fewer than 120,000 clones; 85% to 90% are singletons. Source: peripheral blood, taken 28 days after the second AZD1222 dose. These receptors all come from an adult who received the AZD1222 COVID-19 vaccine.

CDR3 coding DNA: TGCGCCAGCAGCTTGGCCGGGTTGGATACGCAGTATTTT. This translates into CASSLAGLDTQYF. V and J are TRBV5-1 and TRBJ2-3; D is undetermined. The length of the CDR3 is 13 residues. V was cut by 0 bases and J by 6 bases, with 8 bases left in between. Germline V gene sequence: CDR1 SGHRS, CDR2 YFSETQ.

The chain is built from TRBV30 and TRBJ1-5; D might be TRBD1 (6 bases). Germline V gene data show CDR1 as GTSNPN and CDR2 as SVGIG (reference sequence). This CDR3 is built from 16 residues. Trimming shortened V by 2 bases and J by 6 bases, and 20 bases separated the two germline ends. The CDR3 is CAWSTSRTAGGQPQHF. The CDR3, as DNA: TGTGCCTGGAGTACATCCAGGACAGCCGGGGGTCAGCCCCAGCATTTT.

The V call is TRBV7-9, the J call TRBJ2-7; 8 nucleotides line up with TRBD1. V was pared by 5 bases and J by 6 bases, with 3 bases of the junction left unmatched. Germline V lookup: CDR1 SEHNR, CDR2 FQNEAQ (reference sequence). CDR3 length equals 12 residues. CDR3 residues: CASSNTGGEQYF. The CDR3 coding sequence is TGTGCCAGCAGCAACACAGGGGGCGAGCAGTACTTC.

The chain combines TRBV28 with TRBJ1-6; D unresolved. The CDR3 runs 14 residues. The V gene's germline CDR1 is MDHEN and CDR2 SYDVKM. V gave up 3 bases and J gave up 10 bases, with 13 bases separating them. The CDR3 DNA reads TGTGCCAGCAGTTTCTGGGATGGAGACTCACCCCTCCACTTT. Translation gives CASSFWDGDSPLHF.

The chain links TRBV28 to TRBJ1-2; TRBD1 matches at 8 bases. V lost 6 bases and J lost 8; bases outside the gene matches: 8. The CDR3 has 13 amino acids. Germline assignment: CDR1 MDHEN and CDR2 SYDVKM. CDR3 in DNA: TGTGCCAGCAGAGCACAGGGGGTGAGGGGCTACACCTTC. Encoded protein: CASRAQGVRGYTF.

The chain uses TRBV2 and TRBJ2-3; tentatively, D is TRBD1 (6 bases). Germline CDR1 is SNHLY and CDR2 is FYNNEI. Trimming cost V 4 bases and J 6 bases, with 14 bases left between them. The CDR3 loop spans 14 amino acids. The CDR3 spells CASSGQGRKDTQYF. As DNA, the CDR3 is TGTGCCAGCAGTGGCCAGGGGCGTAAGGATACGCAGTATTTT.

V and J are TRBV18 and TRBJ2-7, with 7 positions matching TRBD1. CDR1 and CDR2 (germline): KGHSH, LQKENI. V lost 3 bases and J lost 2; bases outside the gene matches: 7. The CDR3 is 15 amino acids. The CDR3 region has the DNA TGTGCCAGCTCACCCTCCCGGGACAGTGCCTACGAGCAGTACTTC. Its protein product is CASSPSRDSAYEQYF. The full variable domain, completed using reference TRBV18 and TRBJ2-7, is NAGVMQNPRHLVRRRGQEARLRCSPMKGHSHVYWYRQLPEEGLKFMVYLQKENIIDESGMPKERFSAEFPKEGPSILRIQQVVRGDSAAYFCASSPSRDSAYEQYFGPGTRLTVT.

The chain couples TRBV7-3 to TRBJ2-7; the D call may be TRBD1 or TRBD2 (5 bases each). The CDR3 is made up of 13 amino acids. Germline-derived CDR1 and CDR2 are SGHTA and FQGTGA. Trimming took 6 bases from V and 2 from J, leaving 11 bases between them. CDR3: CASSPGAPYEQYF. The CDR3 DNA reads as TGTGCCAGCAGTCCCGGGGCCCCCTACGAGCAGTACTTC.

The chain couples TRBV9 to TRBJ2-3, with 12 bases matching TRBD1. This CDR3 has 17 residues. Germline CDR1 SGDLS, CDR2 YYNGEE. The V and J ends lost 2 bases and 5 bases, in that order; junction bases with no gene match: 9. The CDR3 coding sequence is TGTGCCAGCAGCGTGACCTCGGGACAGGGGGCTGAAGATACGCAGTATTTT. Protein product: CASSVTSGQGAEDTQYF.

The V and J genes are TRBV3-1 (or the pseudogene TRBV3-2) and TRBJ1-2; TRBD1 agrees at 12 bases. V shed 5 bases, J shed 6 bases, and the junction held 19 bases outside the gene matches. CDR1 and CDR2 from the germline V gene are LGHDT and YNNKEL (reference sequence). The CDR3 totals 19 residues. CDR3 bases: TGTGCCAGCAGCGCCCGTGGAGGGACAGGGGGCACCCTAAACAATGGCTACACCTTC. Protein product: CASSARGGTGGTLNNGYTF.

This clone was counted between two and nine times. DNA for the CDR3: TGTGCCAGCAGCCAACAGGGTCGGCAGCCCCAGCATTTT. It yields the protein CASSQQGRQPQHF. J is TRBJ1-5 and V is TRBV12-3 or TRBV12-4; tentative D call: TRBD1 (6 bases). The CDR3 covers 13 residues. V was clipped by 6 bases and J by 7 bases, with 13 bases between them.

The rearrangement uses TRBV19 and TRBJ1-5, with D tentatively TRBD1 (6 bases). Trimming removed 4 bases at V and 5 bases at J, with 9 bases between. Germline V gives CDR1 LNHDA, CDR2 SQIVND (reference sequence). The CDR3 is 13 residues long. In nucleotides, the CDR3 is TGTGCCAGTAGTACACAGGGAGATCAGCCCCAGCATTTT. Amino acids: CASSTQGDQPQHF. The full variable domain, rest sourced from reference TRBV19 and TRBJ1-5, is DGGITQSPKYLFRKEGQNVTLSCEQNLNHDAMYWYRQDPGQGLRLIYYSQIVNDFQKGDIAEGYSVSREKKESFPLTVTSAQKNPTAFYLCASSTQGDQPQHFGDGTRLSIL.

The V gene is TRBV28, the J gene TRBJ2-5, with D perhaps assigned TRBD1 or TRBD2 (5 bases each). Germline V gene sequence: CDR1 MDHEN, CDR2 SYDVKM. V was shortened by 6 bases and J by 4 bases, with 12 bases between the two germline ends. This CDR3 is built from 13 residues. This CDR3 reads CASSPGTLETQYF. The CDR3, as DNA: TGTGCCAGCAGCCCGGGGACCTTAGAGACCCAGTACTTC.

The CDR3 loop reads CASSLEGAGQYSPLHF. CDR3 DNA: TGCGCCAGCAGCTTGGAGGGGGCTGGGCAATATTCACCCCTCCACTTT. The chain uses TRBV5-1 and TRBJ1-6, with 7 bases that match TRBD1. V was clipped by 0 bases and J by 8 bases; unmatched bases: 8. Germline V gene sequence: CDR1 SGHRS, CDR2 YFSETQ. The CDR3 has 16 residues.

This chain uses TRBV5-1 with TRBJ2-2, with D tentatively TRBD2 (5 bases). CDR3 length: 16 amino acids. Trimming took off 4 bases at V and 5 bases at J, with 18 bases between the two ends. Looked up from germline, CDR1 is SGHRS and CDR2 is YFSETQ. CDR3 bases: TGCGCCAGCAGCCCCGGAGGAGGCTGGGCGACCGGGGAGCTGTTTTTT. Amino acids: CASSPGGGWATGELFF. The entire variable domain, with the rest obtained from reference TRBV5-1 and TRBJ2-2, is as follows: KAGVTQTPRYLIKTRGQQVTLSCSPISGHRSVSWYQQTPGQGLQFLFEYFSETQRNKGNFPGRFSGRQFSNSRSEMNVSTLELGDSALYLCASSPGGGWATGELFFGEGSRLTVL.